These 16 T cell receptor beta chains share one sample of origin, sequenced in a study of shared clonotypes between healthy human individuals. TCRdb's copy holds only in-frame clones and misses some; the assay was immunoSEQ multiplex PCR. The sample has around 2.5 million clones; over 85% are singletons. The sequenced sample consisted of naive CD4+ T cells from PBMCs. Subset given: CD45RA+ positively selected. The source of these receptors is a man aged 18 to 30 in good health. Some clones in this sample may be carry-over from other donors' samples.

For this clone: Other DNA sequences within the sample encode an identical CDR3. The CDR3 nucleotides are TGTGCCAGCAGCTTGGGCAATGAGCAGTTCTTC. Translated: CASSLGNEQFF. The rearrangement joins TRBV5-4 to TRBJ2-1; D remains ambiguous. The CDR3 is 11 residues long. The germline CDR1 and CDR2 sequences are SGHNT and YYREEE (reference sequence). Trimming took off 0 bases at V and 6 bases at J, with 1 base between the two ends.

The chain carries TRBV7-8 and TRBJ2-2; TRBD1 is a possible D gene (6 bases). The V gene's germline CDR1 is SGHVS and CDR2 FQNEAQ. There are 15 residues in the CDR3. V was trimmed by 4 bases and J by 4 bases, leaving 13 bases between them. Here the CDR3 reads CASSSNRDPTGELFF. DNA for the CDR3: TGTGCCAGCAGCTCAAACAGGGACCCCACCGGGGAGCTGTTTTTT.

V gene TRBV7-6 combines with J gene TRBJ2-7; 10 bases are a match to TRBD2. The CDR3 totals 15 residues. Germline loops: CDR1 SGHVS, CDR2 FNYEAQ. The ends lost 2 bases at V and 7 bases at J; junction bases unmatched: 8. The CDR3 spells CASSLQASGSWEQYF. CDR3 nucleotide sequence: TGTGCCAGCAGCTTACAGGCTAGCGGGAGTTGGGAGCAGTACTTC.

This sequence joins TRBV18 and TRBJ2-4; 7 bases map to TRBD1. V shed 2 bases, J shed 6 bases, and the junction held 4 bases outside the gene matches. This CDR3 has 14 residues. CDR1 and CDR2 from the germline V gene are KGHSH and LQKENI. This CDR3 reads CASSPVDRVNIQYF. The CDR3, as DNA: TGTGCCAGCTCACCAGTCGACAGGGTAAACATTCAGTACTTC. Drawing the rest from reference TRBV18 and TRBJ2-4, the complete variable domain is NAGVMQNPRHLVRRRGQEARLRCSPMKGHSHVYWYRQLPEEGLKFMVYLQKENIIDESGMPKERFSAEFPKEGPSILRIQQVVRGDSAAYFCASSPVDRVNIQYFGAGTRLSVL.

This clone was found once. The sample holds other DNA sequences that translate to the same CDR3. The V and J genes are TRBV15 and TRBJ1-2; D is unresolved. This CDR3 is 15 amino acids long. Germline V gene lookup returns CDR1 LNHNV and CDR2 YYDKDF (reference sequence). V was cut by 0 bases and J by 4 bases, with 12 bases left in between. The CDR3 sequence: CATSRDPGGGYGYTF. The CDR3 coding sequence is TGTGCCACCAGCAGAGACCCGGGAGGTGGCTATGGCTACACCTTC.

This chain links TRBV28 with TRBJ2-4, with 13 bases matching TRBD2. With 5 bases clipped from V and 9 bases from J, the junction kept 10 bases outside the gene matches. The length of the CDR3 is 16 residues. CDR1 MDHEN and CDR2 SYDVKM come from the germline V gene. The CDR3 spells CASSPSGGLAGPIQYF. DNA for the CDR3: TGTGCCAGCAGTCCATCAGGGGGACTAGCGGGACCCATTCAGTACTTC.

For this clone: Other nucleotide sequences from this sample produce the same CDR3. The chain is built from TRBV27 and TRBJ2-3; 10 bases agree with TRBD1. The V and J ends lost 5 bases and 4 bases, in that order; junction bases with no gene match: 3. CDR1 is MNHEY and CDR2 is SMNVEV in the germline V gene (reference sequence). The CDR3 consists of 14 residues. CDR3 coding DNA: TGTGCCAGCAGTCTCGGACAGGGGGCAGATACGCAGTATTTT. It yields the protein CASSLGQGADTQYF.

J is TRBJ2-1 and V is TRBV28, with a weak D call TRBD2 (5 bases). Trimming shortened V by 8 bases and J by 4 bases, and 9 bases separated the two germline ends. Germline lookup yields CDR1 MDHEN and CDR2 SYDVKM. The CDR3 covers 12 residues. The CDR3, as DNA: TGTGCCAGCGGACTTGTTTACAATGAGCAGTTCTTC. Translated: CASGLVYNEQFF. Variable domain in full (rest from reference TRBV28 and TRBJ2-1): DVKVTQSSRYLVKRTGEKVFLECVQDMDHENMFWYRQDPGLGLRLIYFSYDVKMKEKGDIPEGYSVSREKKERFSLILESASTNQTSMYLCASGLVYNEQFFGPGTRLTVL.

V is TRBV4-2 and J is TRBJ2-1; either TRBD1 or TRBD2 may fit D (6 bases each). Germline CDR1 and CDR2: LGHNA and YNFKEQ. The germline V and J ends were trimmed by 1 base and 4 bases, with 11 bases remaining between them. The CDR3 extends over 15 amino acids. CDR3 in amino acids: CASSQALGGYNEQFF. CDR3 coding DNA: TGTGCCAGCAGCCAAGCCCTAGGGGGGTACAATGAGCAGTTCTTC.

CDR3: CASSLSGAGQSYEQYF. DNA of the CDR3: TGCGCCAGCAGCTTGTCCGGTGCGGGACAGAGCTACGAGCAGTACTTC. This chain joins TRBV5-1 and TRBJ2-7; D perhaps matches TRBD1 (7 bases). V gave up 1 base and J gave up 3 bases, with 17 bases separating them. This CDR3 spans 16 amino acids. Per the germline V gene, CDR1 is SGHRS and CDR2 is YFSETQ. The variable domain in full, with the rest retrieved from reference TRBV5-1 and TRBJ2-7, is KAGVTQTPRYLIKTRGQQVTLSCSPISGHRSVSWYQQTPGQGLQFLFEYFSETQRNKGNFPGRFSGRQFSNSRSEMNVSTLELGDSALYLCASSLSGAGQSYEQYFGPGTRLTVT.

The chain has TRBV2 and TRBJ1-2; D perhaps matches TRBD1 (6 bases). V lost 7 bases, J lost 5 bases, and 11 bases lay in between. The germline V gene has CDR1 SNHLY and CDR2 FYNNEI. The CDR3 runs to 12 residues. The CDR3 region is CASTSGTYGYTF. The CDR3 DNA reads TGTGCCAGCACTTCAGGGACATATGGCTACACCTTC.

This chain connects TRBV10-3 to TRBJ2-1, with TRBD1 matching over 10 bases. Germline assignment: CDR1 ENHRY and CDR2 SYGVKD. The ends lost 7 bases at V and 6 bases at J; junction bases unmatched: 9. This CDR3 region has 15 residues. CDR3 DNA: TGTGCCATCACACAGAGACAGGGGGCGGGCAATGAGCAGTTCTTC. It encodes CAITQRQGAGNEQFF.

The chain carries TRBV7-9 and TRBJ1-5; D call uncertain. Trimming shortened V by 5 bases and J by 7 bases, and 18 bases separated the two germline ends. This CDR3 is built from 15 residues. CDR1 SEHNR and CDR2 FQNEAQ come from the germline V gene (reference sequence). DNA for the CDR3: TGTGCCAGCAGCCCCGGGGAGGTTATAACACAGCCCCAGCATTTT. As protein: CASSPGEVITQPQHF.

The chain links TRBV27 to TRBJ1-3; TRBD1 matches at 8 bases. V gave up 6 bases and J gave up 0 bases; unmatched junction bases: 4. Germline assignment: CDR1 MNHEY and CDR2 SMNVEV (reference sequence). The CDR3 contains 15 residues. CDR3 residues: CASRQGGVSGNTIYF. The CDR3 bases are TGTGCCAGCAGACAGGGGGGGGTCTCTGGAAACACCATATATTTT.

V is TRBV6-1 and J is TRBJ1-1; D possibly corresponds to TRBD1 (6 bases). CDR3 length: 14 amino acids. Germline V lookup: CDR1 MNHNS, CDR2 SASEGT. The ends were cut back, 6 bases at V and 3 bases at J, with 14 bases in the middle. Written as DNA, the CDR3 is TGTGCCAGCAGGAGAGGGGGTTTGGACACTGAAGCTTTCTTT. This translates into CASRRGGLDTEAFF.

The sample holds one count of this clone. This chain links TRBV5-1 with TRBJ2-3; D is uncertain. V lost 0 bases and J 2 bases, leaving 7 bases between the germline ends. Germline assignment: CDR1 SGHRS and CDR2 YFSETQ. The CDR3 has 14 residues. CDR3 in amino acids: CASSLGFSTDTQYF. The CDR3 nucleotides are TGCGCCAGCAGCTTGGGCTTCTCCACAGATACGCAGTATTTT. Using reference TRBV5-1 and TRBJ2-3 for the parts outside the CDR3, the full variable domain is KAGVTQTPRYLIKTRGQQVTLSCSPISGHRSVSWYQQTPGQGLQFLFEYFSETQRNKGNFPGRFSGRQFSNSRSEMNVSTLELGDSALYLCASSLGFSTDTQYFGPGTRLTVL.